The table lists the clone carrying this TCR beta chain with a count of one. Trimming shortened V by 3 bases and J by 5 bases, and 8 bases separated the two germline ends. This CDR3 has 13 residues. Germline CDR1 reads SNHLY; CDR2 reads FYNNEI. The data belong to a study of blood T cell repertoires in COVID-19. Turning to the study itself: Samples of COVID-19 (acute and convalescent) were obtained from the United States, Italy and Spain. The cDNA or gDNA used as material had been derived from T cells, B-cell-depleted T cells, or PBMCs.

Under the authors' procedure: Scientists estimated how many nucleated cells there were by amplifying reference gene primers. TCRdb's table, derived via immunoSEQ multiplex PCR, lists solely in-frame clones and lacks some. V, J and clone size reflect that table, while D and trimming were determined from the DNA. The sample carries 250,000 to 350,000 clones, approximately 87% recorded once. Seattle's enrolled individuals joined amid active infection and were then monitored longitudinally. This chain connects TRBV2 to TRBJ1-5; D not certain. The specimen was peripheral blood. This clonotype was obtained from a woman aged 25 to 39 with COVID-19, enrolled during active disease. CDR3 region: CASSERRDQPQHF. The CDR3 coding sequence is TGTGCCAGCAGTGAGAGGAGAGATCAGCCCCAGCATTTT.